These 18 T cell receptor beta chains share one sample of origin, sequenced in a study of identical twins. Each CDR3 protein gets one entry after TCRdb re-called the 5' RACE reads with MiXCR. The profile shows 600,000 to 850,000 distinct CDR3 sequences, 15% to 20% of them singletons. This sample was also put to use in a study of T cells expressing NK-cell markers.

Specimen: PBMCs. Receptors originate from a young woman in good health.

The chain uses TRBV12-3 or TRBV12-4 and TRBJ2-2; 16 positions match TRBD2. The trim removed 3 bases at V and 3 bases at J, leaving 4 bases unmatched. The CDR3 sequence is 18 residues long. The CDR3 spells CASSFPGLAGGHTGELFF. DNA of the CDR3: TGTGCCAGCAGTTTCCCGGGACTAGCGGGAGGGCACACCGGGGAGCTGTTTTTT.

This clonotype has a handful of counts. The rearrangement links TRBV5-5 to TRBJ1-2; TRBD1 might be the D (5 bases). The CDR3 is made up of 14 amino acids. V was pared by 2 bases and J by 3 bases, with 11 bases between. Looked up from germline, CDR1 is SGHKS and CDR2 is YYEKEE (reference sequence). CDR3: CASSFPGRDYGYTF. DNA for the CDR3: TGTGCCAGCAGCTTCCCGGGACGGGACTATGGCTACACCTTC. The whole variable domain, remainder taken from reference TRBV5-5 and TRBJ1-2, is DAGVTQSPTHLIKTRGQQVTLRCSPISGHKSVSWYQQVLGQGPQFIFQYYEKEERGRGNFPDRFSARQFPNYSSELNVNALLLGDSALYLCASSFPGRDYGYTFGSGTRLTVV.

The V call is TRBV6-2 or TRBV6-3, the J call TRBJ2-1, with 7 bases identical to TRBD2. The V segment lost 2 bases and the J segment 7 bases; nucleotides outside the gene matches: 11. This CDR3 is 16 amino acids long. Germline V lookup: CDR1 MNHEY, CDR2 SVGEGT. The CDR3, as DNA: TGTGCCAGCAGTTACGCGAGGGAGACTAGCAGTAATGAGCAGTTCTTC. This translates into CASSYARETSSNEQFF.

The table lists this clonotype with a few counts. The chain uses TRBV7-9 and TRBJ2-7; a weak D match, TRBD1 (6 bases). The germline gives CDR1 SEHNR, CDR2 FQNEAQ (reference sequence). This CDR3 spans 15 amino acids. Trimming cost V 1 base and J 5 bases, with 15 bases left between them. The CDR3 sequence: CASSLVFGQHNEQYF. The CDR3 nucleotides read TGTGCCAGCAGCTTAGTTTTCGGACAGCATAACGAGCAGTACTTC.

The chain couples TRBV6-1 to TRBJ2-1; 7 nucleotides match TRBD2. The J segment lost 2 bases and the V segment lost 6 bases, leaving 4 bases of the junction unmatched. CDR3 length: 14 amino acids. Looked up from germline, CDR1 is MNHNS and CDR2 is SASEGT. Written as DNA, the CDR3 is TGTGCCAGCAGGAGCGGGGCCCCCTACAATGAGCAGTTCTTC. This codes for CASRSGAPYNEQFF.

V and J are TRBV5-1 and TRBJ2-7; maybe TRBD2 (6 bases). This CDR3 has 13 amino acids. V was cut by 3 bases and J by 4 bases, with 11 bases left in between. Germline CDR1 and CDR2: SGHRS and YFSETQ. In nucleotides, the CDR3 is TGCGCCAGCAGCTGGAAGGCGGGGTACGAGCAGTACTTC. Translating it yields CASSWKAGYEQYF.

This rearrangement joins TRBV21-1 to TRBJ1-2. TRBV21-1 is described as a pseudogene. This CDR3 spans 16 amino acids. CDR3: CASSSHRAHYLYGYTF. The CDR3 DNA reads TGTGCCAGCAGCTCGCACAGGGCCCATTACCTCTATGGCTACACCTTC.

Only a few counts were recorded for this clonotype. This chain joins TRBV4-2 and TRBJ1-4; the D is unclear. Germline V lookup: CDR1 LGHNA, CDR2 YNFKEQ. Trimming stripped 0 bases from V and 5 bases from J, with 7 bases between. The CDR3 has 14 residues. The CDR3 loop is CASSQEWGNEKLFF. The CDR3 DNA reads as TGTGCCAGCAGCCAAGAGTGGGGAAATGAAAAACTGTTTTTT.

This rearrangement joins TRBV20-1 to TRBJ2-2, with 7 bases aligning to TRBD2. The CDR3 runs to 16 residues. The ends lost 3 bases at V and 2 bases at J; junction bases unmatched: 9. Germline V gene data show CDR1 as DFQATT and CDR2 as SNEGSKA (reference sequence). CDR3 sequence (DNA): TGCAGTGCTAGGGGAGGGAAAGGAGAAAACACCGGGGAGCTGTTTTTT. Amino acid sequence: CSARGGKGENTGELFF.

This clonotype was found a few times. V and J are TRBV27 and TRBJ2-7; 12 bases match TRBD1. This CDR3 is built from 13 residues. Trimming removed 8 bases from V and 6 bases from J; junction bases left unmatched: 5. The germline CDR1 and CDR2 sequences are MNHEY and SMNVEV (reference sequence). The CDR3 sequence is CASGDRGPGEQYF. DNA for the CDR3: TGTGCCAGCGGGGACAGGGGGCCGGGCGAGCAGTACTTC.

The rearrangement links TRBV29-1 to TRBJ2-3, with 7 positions matching TRBD2. The trim removed 5 bases at V and 0 bases at J, leaving 5 bases unmatched. The CDR3 has 14 amino acids. Germline V gene data show CDR1 as SQVTM and CDR2 as ANQGSEA. The CDR3 protein is CSVTGEGSTDTQYF. The DNA for the CDR3 is TGCAGCGTTACCGGGGAGGGTAGCACAGATACGCAGTATTTT.

This clonotype has more than one count but fewer than ten. The genes are TRBV20-1 and TRBJ2-2; possible D gene TRBD2, 5 bases. V gave up 8 bases and J gave up 7 bases, with 11 bases separating them. CDR1 and CDR2 from the germline V gene are DFQATT and SNEGSKA (reference sequence). This CDR3 is built from 11 residues. The CDR3 spells CSMKGDGELFF. The DNA of the CDR3 is TGCAGTATGAAGGGAGACGGGGAGCTGTTTTTT.

This clonotype was seen a few times. V gene TRBV9 combines with J gene TRBJ2-2, with D tentatively TRBD2 (6 bases). Germline V gene lookup returns CDR1 SGDLS and CDR2 YYNGEE. V lost 4 bases and J 6 bases, leaving 10 bases between the germline ends. CDR3 size: 13 residues. CDR3 loop: CASSSRLAGELFF. The CDR3 DNA is TGTGCCAGCAGCTCCCGACTAGCCGGGGAGCTGTTTTTT. Using reference TRBV9 and TRBJ2-2 for the parts outside the CDR3, the full variable domain is DSGVTQTPKHLITATGQRVTLRCSPRSGDLSVYWYQQSLDQGLQFLIQYYNGEERAKGNILERFSAQQFPDLHSELNLSSLELGDSALYFCASSSRLAGELFFGEGSRLTVL.

There are a few counts of this clonotype. As DNA, the CDR3 is TGTGCCATCAGTGAGTTCGGCTATGGCTACACCTTC. It codes for CAISEFGYGYTF. V is TRBV10-3 and J is TRBJ1-2, with unresolved D. With 1 base removed from V and 4 bases from J, the gap between germline ends came to 4 bases. Looked up from germline, CDR1 is ENHRY and CDR2 is SYGVKD. The CDR3 consists of 12 residues.

This clonotype has at least ten counts. The J gene is TRBJ2-6, the V gene TRBV5-1; D is unclear. This CDR3 is built from 15 residues. In germline, CDR1 is SGHRS, CDR2 YFSETQ. V was trimmed by 0 bases and J by 2 bases, leaving 6 bases between them. CDR3 DNA sequence: TGCGCCAGCAGCTTGGAGGTGGCTGGGGCCAACGTCCTGACTTTC. Protein product: CASSLEVAGANVLTF.

J is TRBJ2-7 and V is TRBV11-2; 11 bases match TRBD1. Germline values: CDR1 SGHAT, CDR2 FQNNGV. With V trimmed by 5 bases and J by 4 bases, 13 bases remained unmatched. This CDR3 comprises 17 residues. CDR3 loop: CASSAYLRTGGKYEQYF. In DNA form, the CDR3 reads TGTGCCAGCAGCGCCTACCTAAGGACAGGGGGCAAATACGAGCAGTACTTC.

The chain employs TRBV20-1 and TRBJ2-1; D possibly corresponds to TRBD1 (6 bases). Trimming removed 8 bases from V and 4 bases from J, with 15 bases in between. Germline V CDR1 and CDR2: DFQATT, SNEGSKA (reference sequence). The CDR3 consists of 13 residues. CDR3 sequence (DNA): TGCAGTACCTCGGACAGCCTATACAATGAGCAGTTCTTC. Translation gives CSTSDSLYNEQFF.

This chain uses TRBV19 with TRBJ2-2, with 8 positions matching TRBD1. Germline V gene lookup returns CDR1 LNHDA and CDR2 SQIVND (reference sequence). The V segment lost 5 bases and the J segment 4 bases; nucleotides outside the gene matches: 6. The CDR3 is 15 residues long. As DNA, the CDR3 is TGTGCCAGTAGTCCCTCGGACAGGGTCACCGGGGAGCTGTTTTTT. Its protein product is CASSPSDRVTGELFF. Looking up the rest from reference TRBV19 and TRBJ2-2 gives the full variable domain: DGGITQSPKYLFRKEGQNVTLSCEQNLNHDAMYWYRQDPGQGLRLIYYSQIVNDFQKGDIAEGYSVSREKKESFPLTVTSAQKNPTAFYLCASSPSDRVTGELFFGEGSRLTVL.